This TCR beta chain was captured in a study of cytotoxic CD8 clonotypes in ibrutinib-treated CLL. Turning to the study itself: Averaging across samples gave roughly 250,000 productive templates and tens of thousands of productive rearrangements. Study findings and constraints: Sample timing was unmatched between remission and later-progressing patients; lymph nodes unstudied.

As regards this clone: The antigen remains undetermined.

This table comes from immunoSEQ multiplex PCR, and its TCRdb copy is limited to in-frame clones, with some not included. The data contain about 9,400 clones, approximately 57% of them seen just once; the ten biggest clones take up 15% to 20%. V lost 5 bases and J lost 1, with 7 bases in between. This CDR3 comprises 13 residues. Germline V gene sequence: CDR1 SEHNR, CDR2 FQNEAQ (reference sequence). The TCR was taken from a human donor with chronic lymphocytic leukemia. The source material was PBMCs, sampled before ibrutinib treatment. The chain has TRBV7-9 and TRBJ2-3, with D uncertain. Written as DNA, the CDR3 is TGTGCCAGCAGCCACCCCGGCACAGATACGCAGTATTTT. Its protein is CASSHPGTDTQYF.